A single sample is the source of the 20 T cell receptor beta chains below, sequenced in a study of glioma-infiltrating T cells. Using RNA template, CDR3s of TCR alpha and beta were amplified with iRepertoire arm-PCR. TCRdb re-analysed the multiplex PCR reads in MiXCR, keeping a single row per CDR3 protein. The sample records about 380,000 distinct CDR3 sequences, approximately 42% being singletons. Sample: glioma tissue, nonneoplastic brain tissue, or PBMCs (not recorded which). These receptors were collected from a human donor with low-grade glioma or glioblastoma, undergoing nonglioma brain surgery, or in good health (not recorded which).

The gene calls are TRBV24-1 and TRBJ1-1; D not certain. The CDR3 contains 14 residues. The V gene's germline CDR1 is KGHDR and CDR2 SFDVKD. The V gene lost 4 bases and the J gene lost 4 bases, with 12 bases spanning the gap. For the CDR3, the DNA is TGTGCCACCAGTGACGGGGTTCGAGGCACTGAAGCTTTCTTT. As protein: CATSDGVRGTEAFF.

Only a few counts were recorded for this clonotype. The CDR3 bases are TGCAGCGCGCGGTATTCCTACGAGCAGTACTTC. Encoded protein: CSARYSYEQYF. V usage is TRBV29-1 and J usage is TRBJ2-7; D gene ambiguous. Trimming took 7 bases from V and 1 from J, leaving 8 bases between them. Germline CDR1 reads SQVTM; CDR2 reads ANQGSEA. The CDR3 totals 11 residues.

This clonotype was seen just once. One junction end does not reproduce the germline sequence, and a read error may be involved. The chain has TRBV28 and TRBJ1-1; 8 nucleotides match TRBD1. CDR1 MDHEN and CDR2 SYDVKM come from the germline V gene. CDR3 size: 16 residues. CDR3 sequence (DNA): TGTGCCAGCACCTTATACCCGGGACAGGTGATATCTGAAGGTTTCTTT. Encoded protein: CASTLYPGQVISEGFF.

This clonotype was seen ten or more times. CDR3 in amino acids: CASSLRYRANTEAFF. The CDR3 DNA reads as TGTGCCAGCAGTTTACGGTACAGGGCCAACACTGAAGCTTTCTTT. The chain combines TRBV27 with TRBJ1-1, with D maybe TRBD1 (6 bases). CDR3 length: 15 residues. Trimming took off 2 bases at V and 2 bases at J, with 12 bases between the two ends. The germline gives CDR1 MNHEY, CDR2 SMNVEV (reference sequence).

A few counts support this clonotype. The chain employs TRBV20-1 and TRBJ1-2, with D hard to call. Germline CDR1 reads DFQATT; CDR2 reads SNEGSKA (reference sequence). Trimming removed 5 bases at V and 7 bases at J, with 26 bases between. The CDR3 covers 16 residues. The CDR3 DNA reads as TGCAGTGCTCCGGCCCCAGCCAGGCAGACCCTTGGTGGCTACACCTTC. Its protein is CSAPAPARQTLGGYTF.

This clonotype turned up a few times. This chain joins TRBV7-9 and TRBJ1-5; no clear D. Trimming cost V 1 base and J 2 bases, with 12 bases left between them. Germline V lookup: CDR1 SEHNR, CDR2 FQNEAQ (reference sequence). The CDR3 runs 16 residues. CDR3 sequence reads: CASSLGVGHRNQPQHF. CDR3 DNA sequence: TGTGCCAGCAGCTTAGGCGTTGGGCATCGCAATCAGCCCCAGCATTTT.

This clonotype appeared a single time. A much larger clone lies one base from this, so it may be a read error. A read error is likely, as this CDR3 ends without the conserved phenylalanine or tryptophan. The chain is built from TRBV7-2 and TRBJ1-2; 9 bases map to TRBD1. CDR1 and CDR2 (germline): SGHTA, FQGNSA. The V gene end was trimmed by 5 bases and the J gene end by 4 bases; junction bases not matched to a gene: 8. The CDR3 consists of 15 residues. The DNA for the CDR3 is TGTGCCAGCAGCCCACAGGGGGCGGGTGTCTATGGCTACACCTAC. Translated, it gives CASSPQGAGVYGYTY.

This rearrangement joins TRBV20-1 to TRBJ1-5, with unresolved D. V dropped 6 bases and J dropped 2 bases, with 8 bases sitting between them. The CDR3 contains 12 residues. The germline CDR1 and CDR2 sequences are DFQATT and SNEGSKA (reference sequence). CDR3 nucleotide sequence: TGCAGTGCCCCATGGGGCAATCAGCCCCAGCATTTT. It encodes CSAPWGNQPQHF.

This clonotype was seen a handful of times. This chain uses TRBV2 with TRBJ1-2; TRBD1 matches at 7 bases. The trim removed 7 bases at V and 7 bases at J, leaving 9 bases unmatched. The CDR3 totals 13 residues. Germline-derived CDR1 and CDR2 are SNHLY and FYNNEI. The CDR3 sequence is CASITQGVGGYTF. CDR3 sequence (DNA): TGTGCCAGCATTACTCAGGGGGTCGGTGGCTACACCTTC.

A remark on this clonotype: A much larger clone lies one base from this, so it may be a read error. The chain has TRBV6-1 and TRBJ1-2; TRBD1 is a possible D gene (5 bases). Germline-derived CDR1 and CDR2 are MNHNS and SASEGT. The CDR3 is 13 amino acids. The CDR3 DNA sequence: TGTGCCAGCAGAGGACACCGCCTATATGGCTACATCTTC. This translates into CASRGHRLYGYIF.

The rearrangement joins TRBV27 to TRBJ1-5; 7 bases fit TRBD1. Unmatched junction bases numbered 12, after V lost 5 bases and J lost 11 bases. The CDR3 has 14 amino acids. CDR1 is MNHEY and CDR2 is SMNVEV in the germline V gene (reference sequence). CDR3 amino acids: CASSTTGPGDAQHF. The CDR3 DNA follows: TGTGCCAGCAGTACGACAGGGCCGGGAGATGCCCAGCATTTT.

To note about this clonotype: A much larger clone differs by one base, so this may be a read error. This chain joins TRBV27 and TRBJ2-5; 9 bases are a match to TRBD2. Germline loops: CDR1 MNHEY, CDR2 SMNVEV (reference sequence). The CDR3 is made up of 15 amino acids. V dropped 4 bases and J dropped 2; count of bases not matched to a gene: 5. CDR3 protein: CASSSTTSGQETQYF. The CDR3 nucleotides read TGTGCCAGCAGTTCTACGACTAGCGGACAAGAGACCCAGTACTTC.

The chain links TRBV15 to TRBJ1-1, with D possibly being TRBD1 (6 bases). Germline V gene sequence: CDR1 LNHNV, CDR2 YYDKDF (reference sequence). V lost 4 bases, J lost 0 bases, and 15 bases lay in between. The CDR3 sequence is 16 residues long. The CDR3 DNA follows: TGTGCCACCAGCATCAAACCCGGGACATTGAACACTGAAGCTTTCTTT. Translation: CATSIKPGTLNTEAFF.

The chain employs TRBV3-1 and TRBJ2-7, with a weak D call TRBD1 (6 bases). Germline CDR1 LGHDT, CDR2 YNNKEL (reference sequence). The CDR3 has 17 amino acids. V gave up 1 base and J gave up 2 bases, with 18 bases separating them. CDR3 sequence (DNA): TGTGCCAGCAGCCAAGTGCCCGGACAGAGCCCTACCTACGAGCAGTACTTC. Translating gives CASSQVPGQSPTYEQYF.

For this clonotype: This may be a read error: a much more frequent sequence differs by one nucleotide. Since no conserved phenylalanine or tryptophan closes the CDR3, a read error is the likely cause. The rearrangement uses TRBV15 and TRBJ1-6; D call uncertain. In germline, CDR1 is LNHNV, CDR2 YYDKDF (reference sequence). V was pared by 0 bases and J by 5 bases, with 11 bases between. The CDR3 spans 16 residues. The CDR3 here is CATSRDRADDNSPLHL. The CDR3 nucleotides read TGTGCCACCAGCAGAGATAGAGCCGACGATAATTCACCCCTCCACCTT.

This clonotype occurred a few times. The chain joins TRBV4-3 to TRBJ2-3, with 8 positions matching TRBD2. Looked up from germline, CDR1 is LGHNA and CDR2 is YSLEER. This CDR3 is 16 amino acids long. V trimming: 1 base; J trimming: 2 bases; junction bases outside the gene matches: 5. CDR3 sequence reads: CASSQVSGGDTDTQYF. CDR3 nucleotide sequence: TGCGCCAGCAGCCAAGTTTCCGGGGGGGACACAGATACGCAGTATTTT.

The table lists this clonotype with a count of one. The CDR3 protein is CASRHDRGEQYF. In DNA form, the CDR3 reads TGTGCCAGCAGGCACGATCGGGGCGAGCAGTACTTC. The chain joins TRBV7-8 to TRBJ2-7, with a weak D call TRBD2 (5 bases). The germline V and J ends were trimmed by 6 bases and 6 bases, with 12 bases remaining between them. Germline V gene data show CDR1 as SGHVS and CDR2 as FQNEAQ. The CDR3 covers 12 residues.

The V call is TRBV4-1, the J call TRBJ1-1; tentatively, D is TRBD1 (6 bases). CDR3 length: 14 residues. The V gene lost 5 bases and the J gene lost 3 bases, with 13 bases spanning the gap. CDR1 and CDR2 from the germline V gene are MGHRA and YSYEKL. The CDR3 spells CASSSLDSHTEAFF. CDR3 nucleotides: TGCGCCAGCAGCTCTTTGGACAGCCACACTGAAGCTTTCTTT.

This clonotype was detected many times. J is TRBJ2-7 and V is TRBV20-1, with 10 positions matching TRBD2. Germline loops: CDR1 DFQATT, CDR2 SNEGSKA (reference sequence). The ends lost 3 bases at V and 9 bases at J; junction bases unmatched: 5. The CDR3 covers 12 residues. CDR3 in amino acids: CSASHRLAGQYF. The CDR3 DNA sequence: TGCAGTGCTAGCCACAGACTAGCGGGGCAGTACTTC.

Notes on this clonotype: A much bigger clone sits one base away, suggesting this may be a read error. This chain joins TRBV28 and TRBJ2-7; 9 bases fit TRBD2. With V trimmed by 2 bases and J by 5 bases, 7 bases remained unmatched. This CDR3 spans 15 amino acids. Germline values: CDR1 MDHEN, CDR2 SYDVKM. CDR3: CASSLGFSGSNEQYF. In nucleotides, the CDR3 is TGTGCCAGCAGTTTAGGTTTTAGCGGGAGCAACGAGCAGTACTTC.